This is a list of T cell receptor beta chains from one sample in a study of early T cells in non-severe SARS-CoV-2 infection. TCRdb processed the 5' RACE reads anew with MiXCR; each CDR3 protein has one entry. The sample includes 80,000 or so distinct CDR3 sequences, more than 12% seen only once; the top ten take 3% to 3.5%. The sample was whole blood. The receptors were sampled from an adult who was a healthcare worker with PCR-confirmed SARS-CoV-2 infection or an uninfected control (not recorded which). Each CDR3 is given with its conserved first and last residue.

v_call cdr3_aa
TRBV6-2/TRBV6-3 CASGARAGLFF
TRBV5-1 CASSPTPPSYEQYF
TRBV27 CASRSPADEQYF
TRBV7-9 CASSLSHGQGETQYF
TRBV29-1 CSVAWTGGNGYTF
TRBV14 CASSQERRDTQYF
TRBV18 CASSRGQGLGEQYF
TRBV11-2 CASSLLSGRREQETQYF
TRBV7-3 CASSLNPEETQYF
TRBV7-6 CASSTRQDQPQHF
TRBV6-5 CASSYEGATNSPLHF
TRBV5-1 CASSLFSTDTQYF
TRBV4-1 CASSVEPGMYSNQPQHF
TRBV20-1 CSAREWTSYNEQFF
TRBV20-1 CSARQGGKEAFF
TRBV19 CASSGGGYNEQFF
TRBV11-2 CASSSPGQFYEPNYEQYF
TRBV12-3/TRBV12-4 CASSFWGNQPQHF
TRBV29-1 CSVIQGDYGYTF
TRBV7-6 CASSPLGPSYNEQFF
TRBV2 CASSGQGLNNEQFF
TRBV7-2 CASSLVGTEQYF
TRBV7-3 CASSLLQASGELFF
TRBV18 CASSPPQGRQYF
TRBV11-2 CASSQTPSDEQFF
TRBV6-5 CASSYSGQGSSPLHF
TRBV5-1 CASSLVEDGTDTQYF
TRBV6-2/TRBV6-3 CASSSLAGGLYEQYF
TRBV7-9 CASSGTRTGQDQFF
TRBV12-3/TRBV12-4 CASRTGTMRYGYTF
TRBV5-1 CASSLLGGVLNSPLHF
TRBV18 CASSPDLTGELFF
TRBV7-3 CASSLFGGVNTEAFF
TRBV5-1 CASSLIGREKLFF
TRBV9 CASGGQTDTQYF
TRBV7-9 CASSPTGTRHYEQYF
TRBV11-1 CASSDGTGYGYTF
TRBV20-1 CSAREGVGREFYEQYF
TRBV19 CASSILSGNEQFF
TRBV10-3 CAITGDRRADTQYF
TRBV9 CASSKGAGELFF
TRBV27 CASSLVGLAGGKGELFF
TRBV3-1 CASSQEWTVGNTEAFF
TRBV20-1 CSARVSGGYTF
TRBV9 CASSPRDRGEKLFF
TRBV29-1 CSVQVVSGANVLTF
TRBV20-1 CSARVPSGTTGAGYNEQFF
TRBV5-1 CASTWGLSMTSGRGDEQFF
TRBV5-1 CASSLGLAATDTQYF
TRBV7-9 CASSPVMGQDYGYTF
TRBV7-8 CASGIFYEQYF
TRBV19 CASKSEQPSGTQYF
TRBV3-1 CASSPTSGLNEQFF
TRBV19 CASSGQGLLSGNTIYF
TRBV6-5 CASSRRYSGNNNEQFF
TRBV20-1 CSARDGPLAKNIQYF
TRBV12-3/TRBV12-4 CASSKPGLPYTQYF
TRBV6-9 CARALRAPTEAFF